This T cell receptor (beta chain) was captured in a study of control samples from healthy donors and cancer patients. Germline V gene sequence: CDR1 MDHEN, CDR2 SYDVKM. Trimming removed 6 bases from V and 2 bases from J, with 12 bases in between. The CDR3 runs 14 residues. Data came from immunoSEQ multiplex PCR; TCRdb stores just in-frame clones and leaves some out. The repertoire holds about 120,000 clones, with about 93% as singletons. This clone was seen a single time. The chain carries TRBV28 and TRBJ2-3, with TRBD2 as a possible D gene (6 bases). Sequenced sample: blood. This receptor was taken from a young man in good health. CDR3: CASRPPGDTDTQYF. For the CDR3, the DNA is TGTGCCAGCAGGCCCCCGGGAGACACAGATACGCAGTATTTT.